Following are 17 T cell receptor beta chains from one sample sequenced in a study of shared T cell receptors in the human thymus. Sequencing used immunoSEQ multiplex PCR; TCRdb keeps in-frame clones, though not all of them. Among some 640,000 clones listed, over 75% were seen once. The same sample was also used in a study of human thymus T cells.

The sequenced sample consisted of thymocytes. The receptors derive from a boy in the first two years of life with a congenital heart defect.

The rearrangement uses TRBV27 and TRBJ1-1; TRBD1 might be the D (5 bases). CDR1 and CDR2 (germline): MNHEY, SMNVEV (reference sequence). V was trimmed by 2 bases and J by 1 base, leaving 8 bases between them. The CDR3 sequence is 14 residues long. DNA of the CDR3: TGTGCCAGCAGTTTAGAAGGACAGAACACTGAAGCTTTCTTT. As protein: CASSLEGQNTEAFF.

The genes are TRBV10-3 and TRBJ2-5; 7 bases are shared with TRBD1. Per the germline V gene, CDR1 is ENHRY and CDR2 is SYGVKD. The CDR3 covers 16 residues. V shed 4 bases and J 5 bases; nucleotides not matched to a gene: 13. CDR3 sequence (DNA): TGTGCCATCAGTGCCGACAGCCCTACAGGGGTCGAGACCCAGTACTTC. Its protein is CAISADSPTGVETQYF.

The CDR3 region has the DNA TGCGCCAGCAGCCCCCCACTAGCGGGGGGGCCGTACGAGACCCAGTACTTC. Protein product: CASSPPLAGGPYETQYF. The rearrangement joins TRBV5-1 to TRBJ2-5; 13 nucleotides line up with TRBD2. CDR3 size: 17 residues. The germline gives CDR1 SGHRS, CDR2 YFSETQ. The V gene end was trimmed by 4 bases and the J gene end by 5 bases; junction bases not matched to a gene: 11.

This sequence joins TRBV4-3 and TRBJ2-3; 14 bases fit TRBD2. The CDR3 sequence is 21 residues long. V lost 1 base, J lost 5 bases, and 17 bases stayed unmatched. Germline lookup yields CDR1 LGHNA and CDR2 YSLEER. Here the CDR3 reads CASSQGTGPLTSGGAGDTQYF. The CDR3 DNA sequence: TGCGCCAGCAGCCAAGGAACGGGACCGCTGACTAGCGGGGGGGCGGGAGATACGCAGTATTTT.

The genes are TRBV13 and TRBJ2-7, with TRBD1 matching 7 bases. The CDR3 is 14 amino acids. Looked up from germline, CDR1 is PRHDT and CDR2 is FYEKMQ (reference sequence). Germline trimming cut 6 bases from V and 2 bases from J; bases unmatched to any gene: 7. The chain's CDR3 is CASSKGQPAYEQYF. The CDR3 DNA is TGTGCCAGCAGTAAGGGACAGCCAGCCTACGAGCAGTACTTC.

V gene TRBV4-1 combines with J gene TRBJ2-5; 7 bases align to TRBD1. CDR1 is MGHRA, CDR2 YSYEKL, per germline. The CDR3 contains 14 residues. J gave up 3 bases and V 2 bases, and 3 bases lay outside the gene matches. DNA for the CDR3: TGCGCCAGCAGCCAACCCGACAGGGAAGAGACCCAGTACTTC. It encodes CASSQPDREETQYF.

The genes are TRBV5-1 and TRBJ1-4, with 8 bases matching TRBD1. V lost 4 bases to trimming and J lost 6 bases; unmatched junction nucleotides: 8. The CDR3 runs 15 residues. Germline V gene sequence: CDR1 SGHRS, CDR2 YFSETQ. The CDR3 is CASSRRQGKDEKLFF. CDR3 nucleotide sequence: TGCGCCAGCAGCAGGAGACAGGGGAAAGATGAAAAACTGTTTTTT.

The chain has TRBV4-1 and TRBJ2-2, with TRBD1 matching over 9 bases. Germline-derived CDR1 and CDR2 are MGHRA and YSYEKL. The CDR3 runs to 16 residues. V lost 4 bases to trimming and J lost 5 bases; unmatched junction nucleotides: 8. The CDR3 spells CASSPVGQGFTGELFF. CDR3 DNA sequence: TGCGCCAGCAGCCCAGTAGGACAGGGGTTTACCGGGGAGCTGTTTTTT.

This clone was seen just once. This rearrangement joins TRBV29-1 to TRBJ2-1; 9 nucleotides match TRBD2. This CDR3 comprises 15 residues. In germline, CDR1 is SQVTM, CDR2 ANQGSEA. The J segment lost 2 bases and the V segment lost 3 bases, leaving 5 bases of the junction unmatched. For the CDR3, the DNA is TGCAGCGTTGATAAAGCGGGAGGCCCCTACAATGAGCAGTTCTTC. It specifies CSVDKAGGPYNEQFF.

The V and J genes are TRBV28 and TRBJ2-1; maybe TRBD1 (5 bases). Per the germline V gene, CDR1 is MDHEN and CDR2 is SYDVKM. The CDR3 loop spans 17 amino acids. Trimming cost V 2 bases and J 4 bases, with 18 bases left between them. This chain's CDR3 is CASSLRVWGPSYNEQFF. For the CDR3, the DNA is TGTGCCAGCAGTTTAAGAGTTTGGGGCCCCTCTTACAATGAGCAGTTCTTC. Supplemented by reference TRBV28 and TRBJ2-1, the full variable domain reads DVKVTQSSRYLVKRTGEKVFLECVQDMDHENMFWYRQDPGLGLRLIYFSYDVKMKEKGDIPEGYSVSREKKERFSLILESASTNQTSMYLCASSLRVWGPSYNEQFFGPGTRLTVL.

V usage is TRBV28 and J usage is TRBJ2-1; D remains unclear. Germline CDR1 and CDR2: MDHEN and SYDVKM. The CDR3 is 12 amino acids. Trimming took 7 bases from V and 9 from J, leaving 13 bases between them. The CDR3 DNA reads as TGTGCCAGCACCAACTCGGGTCGTGAGCAGTTCTTC. Encoded protein: CASTNSGREQFF.

This clone was picked up one time. This chain connects TRBV29-1 to TRBJ2-2; D may be TRBD1 (5 bases). This CDR3 has 13 residues. V was trimmed by 4 bases and J by 4 bases, leaving 10 bases between them. CDR1 is SQVTM and CDR2 is ANQGSEA in the germline V gene. The CDR3 DNA sequence: TGCAGCGTTGGTAGGGGTGGCACCGGGGAGCTGTTTTTT. It encodes CSVGRGGTGELFF.

The CDR3 region is CASSQGLAGGPHADETQYF. DNA of the CDR3: TGCGCCAGCAGCCAAGGACTAGCGGGAGGACCCCATGCTGATGAGACCCAGTACTTC. The V gene is TRBV4-1, the J gene TRBJ2-5; 13 positions agree with TRBD2. The junction had 13 bases not matched to a gene; V was cut back by 1 base and J by 5 bases. This CDR3 has 19 residues. The germline V gene has CDR1 MGHRA and CDR2 YSYEKL.

The chain recombines TRBV12-5 with TRBJ2-7, with D perhaps matching TRBD2 (6 bases). Trimming shortened V by 0 bases and J by 6 bases, and 15 bases separated the two germline ends. The germline CDR1 and CDR2 sequences are LGHNT and FRNRAP. This CDR3 comprises 15 residues. The CDR3 is CASGLVSPGRFEQYF. The CDR3 DNA reads as TGTGCTAGTGGTTTGGTAAGCCCGGGGAGGTTCGAGCAGTACTTC.

This clone has only one observation. This chain connects TRBV27 to TRBJ2-7; perhaps TRBD1 as D (5 bases). Germline values: CDR1 MNHEY, CDR2 SMNVEV (reference sequence). The V gene lost 4 bases and the J gene lost 1 base, with 11 bases spanning the gap. This CDR3 has 14 amino acids. The CDR3 coding sequence is TGTGCCAGCAGTTCCCTAGGGGATTCCTACGAGCAGTACTTC. It specifies CASSSLGDSYEQYF.

The CDR3 loop is CASSPTNRQAFYGYTF. The CDR3 DNA reads as TGTGCCAGCAGTCCAACAAATCGACAGGCCTTCTATGGCTACACCTTC. V is TRBV28 and J is TRBJ1-2; maybe TRBD1 (6 bases). Trimming cost V 5 bases and J 4 bases, with 20 bases left between them. CDR1 and CDR2 from the germline V gene are MDHEN and SYDVKM. The CDR3 covers 16 residues.

The V and J genes are TRBV25-1 and TRBJ2-3, with TRBD1 matching over 9 bases. CDR1 and CDR2 (germline): MGHDK, SYGVNS. V lost 3 bases and J lost 0; bases outside the gene matches: 7. This CDR3 has 17 amino acids. The CDR3 coding sequence is TGTGCCAGCAGTGACAGCACAGGGGGCCCTAGCACAGATACGCAGTATTTT. This codes for CASSDSTGGPSTDTQYF. The full variable domain, in which reference TRBV25-1 and TRBJ2-3 provide the parts outside the CDR3, is EADIYQTPRYLVIGTGKKITLECSQTMGHDKMYWYQQDPGMELHLIHYSYGVNSTEKGDLSSESTVSRIRTEHFPLTLESARPSHTSQYLCASSDSTGGPSTDTQYFGPGTRLTVL.